One and the same sample provided the 4 T cell receptor beta chains below, sequenced in a study of T cell responses to AZD1222 COVID-19 vaccine (dated by TCRdb to the early 2020s). Library preparation employed the immunoSEQ multiplex PCR assay. TCRdb took this table from immuneACCESS and kept in-frame rearrangements with V and J called. Such tables lack part of the clones; where checked against another copy, unresolved V genes explain under half of the gap, and the rest is unexplained. For this sample there are around 190,000 clones; 94% appear just once. About 1.5% of the sample comes from the top ten. What this sample's time point label stands for: about 28 days (+/-7) after the second vaccine dose. Sequenced material: peripheral blood, taken 28 days after the second AZD1222 dose. These receptor sequences come from an adult who received the AZD1222 COVID-19 vaccine.

The CDR3 sequence: CASSQYRAQNEKLFF. Here the CDR3 DNA reads TGTGCCAGCAGCCAGTACCGCGCACAGAATGAAAAACTGTTTTTT. The rearrangement links TRBV3-1 (or the pseudogene TRBV3-2) to TRBJ1-4; D not certain. This CDR3 is built from 15 residues. The germline V gene has CDR1 LGHDT and CDR2 YNNKEL (reference sequence). Trimming removed 3 bases at V and 5 bases at J, with 13 bases between.

This chain uses TRBV11-3 with TRBJ1-2; 8 bases align to TRBD1. This CDR3 spans 17 amino acids. Losses at the gene ends were 4 bases for V and 1 base for J; bases not matched to a gene: 11. Germline CDR1 SGHNT, CDR2 YENEEA. CDR3 in DNA: TGTGCCAGCAGCTCCATAAGGACAGGGATGGTTAACTATGGCTACACCTTC. Translating it yields CASSSIRTGMVNYGYTF.

The chain uses TRBV18 and TRBJ1-1; 8 nucleotides match TRBD1. Germline assignment: CDR1 KGHSH and CDR2 LQKENI. Losses at the gene ends were 2 bases for V and 4 bases for J; bases not matched to a gene: 6. CDR3 size: 15 residues. Written as DNA, the CDR3 is TGTGCCAGCTCACCAAGCGGAACAGGGGGCACTGAAGCTTTCTTT. Protein: CASSPSGTGGTEAFF.

The chain couples TRBV30 to TRBJ1-3; D unclear. From germline, CDR1 is GTSNPN and CDR2 SVGIG (reference sequence). Trimming took off 0 bases at V and 3 bases at J, with 12 bases between the two ends. This CDR3 region has 15 residues. The CDR3 spells CAWSVLEVYGNTIYF. CDR3 in DNA: TGTGCCTGGAGTGTCTTGGAGGTCTATGGAAACACCATATATTTT. The entire variable domain, with the rest obtained from reference TRBV30 and TRBJ1-3, is as follows: SQTIHQWPATLVQPVGSPLSLECTVEGTSNPNLYWYRQAAGRGLQLLFYSVGIGQISSEVPQNLSASRPQDRQFILSSKKLLLSDSGFYLCAWSVLEVYGNTIYFGEGSWLTVV.